This T cell receptor beta chain was recovered during a study of blood T cell repertoires in COVID-19. Across the study: T cells, B-cell-depleted T cells, or PBMCs supplied cDNA or gDNA.

Trimming removed 4 bases at V and 11 bases at J, with 14 bases between. Germline V gives CDR1 SGHDN, CDR2 FVKESK. The length of the CDR3 is 12 residues. Using immunoSEQ multiplex PCR, the repertoire was profiled, and TCRdb retains in-frame clones only, with some absent. The data hold about 150,000 clones, with 75% to 85% observed a single time. This receptor was taken from a man aged 55 to 70 with acute or convalescent COVID-19. The sequenced sample was peripheral blood. This chain uses TRBV14 with TRBJ2-5; the D is unclear. CDR3 amino acids: CASSPQAGTQYF. CDR3 coding DNA: TGTGCCAGCAGCCCCCAGGCCGGCACGCAGTACTTC.